These 7 T cell receptor beta chains came from one sample sequenced in a study of shared clonotypes between healthy human individuals (dated by TCRdb to 2018 to 2021). The protocol used for the library was the immunoSEQ multiplex PCR assay. TCRdb limited this immuneACCESS table to in-frame rearrangements with V and J called. A share of clones is missing; checked studies link under half to unresolved V genes, and the rest is unexplained. For this sample there are around 2.1 million clones; approximately 94% appear just once. Roughly 0.13% of the sample is taken by the ten largest. Input material: naive CD4+ T cells sorted from blood. Sample cell subset or site, as interpreted from the label and publication: CD45RA+ positively selected. The receptors here all came from a man between 18 and 29 years old in good health.

V usage is TRBV18 and J usage is TRBJ1-2; no firm D call. CDR1 and CDR2 from the germline V gene are KGHSH and LQKENI. The V gene lost 4 bases and the J gene lost 8 bases, with 11 bases spanning the gap. The CDR3 covers 12 residues. The CDR3 sequence is CASSQGALGYTF. The CDR3 coding sequence is TGTGCCAGCTCACAGGGCGCGTTGGGCTACACCTTC. Full variable domain (remainder filled in from reference TRBV18 and TRBJ1-2): NAGVMQNPRHLVRRRGQEARLRCSPMKGHSHVYWYRQLPEEGLKFMVYLQKENIIDESGMPKERFSAEFPKEGPSILRIQQVVRGDSAAYFCASSQGALGYTFGSGTRLTVV.

This sequence joins TRBV19 and TRBJ2-3; possibly TRBD2 for D (6 bases). Germline-derived CDR1 and CDR2 are LNHDA and SQIVND (reference sequence). Trimming shortened V by 6 bases and J by 2 bases, and 12 bases separated the two germline ends. The CDR3 spans 14 residues. This chain's CDR3 is CASSRDLLTDTQYF. CDR3 bases: TGTGCCAGTAGCCGGGACTTACTCACAGATACGCAGTATTTT.

The chain employs TRBV6-5 and TRBJ2-7, with a tentative D call TRBD2 (5 bases). The CDR3 runs 13 residues. V dropped 6 bases and J dropped 7 bases, with 16 bases sitting between them. The germline V gene encodes CDR1 MNHEY and CDR2 SVGAGI. The CDR3 sequence is CASSPFSGREQYF. The CDR3 DNA sequence: TGTGCCAGCAGCCCTTTTTCGGGGAGAGAGCAGTACTTC.

J is TRBJ1-6 and V is TRBV6-5, with D maybe TRBD1 (5 bases). V lost 1 base, J lost 9 bases, and 16 bases lay in between. CDR3 length equals 16 residues. Germline V lookup: CDR1 MNHEY, CDR2 SVGAGI. The CDR3 is CASSYWTPSRSSPLHF. CDR3 nucleotides: TGTGCCAGCAGTTACTGGACACCTTCGAGGAGTTCACCCCTCCACTTT.

The J gene is TRBJ1-4, the V gene TRBV5-1; TRBD1 might be the D (6 bases). Germline V gene data show CDR1 as SGHRS and CDR2 as YFSETQ. The CDR3 is 14 amino acids. Trimming removed 0 bases from V and 13 bases from J, with 16 bases in between. The CDR3 loop is CASSLDSTTGRLFF. CDR3 DNA: TGCGCCAGCAGCTTGGACTCGACTACAGGGAGACTGTTTTTT.

The chain is built from TRBV7-9 and TRBJ2-3, with 8 bases matching TRBD2. The CDR3 is made up of 16 amino acids. Germline assignment: CDR1 SEHNR and CDR2 FQNEAQ (reference sequence). J lost 3 bases, V lost 5 bases, and 10 bases had no gene match. The CDR3 loop is CASSARGRGATDTQYF. CDR3 bases: TGTGCCAGCAGCGCGAGAGGGCGGGGGGCGACAGATACGCAGTATTTT.

The chain carries TRBV7-3 and TRBJ1-2; weak D call: TRBD1 (5 bases). Germline CDR1 and CDR2: SGHTA and FQGTGA. Deletions cut 3 bases from V and 4 bases from J, with 12 bases between. There are 14 residues in the CDR3. The CDR3 here is CASSFDRDGYGYTF. The CDR3 region has the DNA TGTGCCAGCAGCTTTGACCGGGACGGCTATGGCTACACCTTC.